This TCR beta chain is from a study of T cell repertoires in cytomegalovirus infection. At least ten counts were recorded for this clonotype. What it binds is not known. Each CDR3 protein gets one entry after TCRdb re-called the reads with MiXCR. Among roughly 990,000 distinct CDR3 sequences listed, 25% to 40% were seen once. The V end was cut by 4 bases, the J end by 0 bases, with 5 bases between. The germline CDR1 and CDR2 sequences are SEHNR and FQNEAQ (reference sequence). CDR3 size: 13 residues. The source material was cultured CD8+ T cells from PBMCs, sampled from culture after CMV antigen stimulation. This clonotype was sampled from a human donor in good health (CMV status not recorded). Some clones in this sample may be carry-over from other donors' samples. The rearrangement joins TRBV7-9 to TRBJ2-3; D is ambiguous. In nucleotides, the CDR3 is TGTGCCAGCAGCTACCATAGCACAGATACGCAGTATTTT. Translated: CASSYHSTDTQYF. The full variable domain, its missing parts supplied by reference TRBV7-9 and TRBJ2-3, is DTGVSQNPRHKITKRGQNVTFRCDPISEHNRLYWYRQTLGQGPEFLTYFQNEAQLEKSRLLSDRFSAERPKGSFSTLEIQRTEQGDSAMYLCASSYHSTDTQYFGPGTRLTVL.